These T cell receptor beta chains were read from a single sample in a study of T cells in Graves' hyperthyroidism and ophthalmopathy. TCRdb called the multiplex PCR reads again in MiXCR, with one record for every CDR3 protein. The sample has 300,000 to 400,000 distinct CDR3 sequences, 21% seen once. The specimen sequenced was blood. These TCRs come from a woman in her fifties or sixties with Graves' hyperthyroidism. Each CDR3 is given with its conserved first and last residue. The D gene is left open where the match is weak. Size tells how often a clone was seen (once, few, many) or the class of an expanded clone, and some rows leave it out.

size: NA
J: TRBJ1-3
D: NA
V: TRBV5-1
DNA: TGCGCCAGCAGCTTGGATCGGCAGGCCTCTGGAAACACCATATATTTT
CDR3: CASSLDRQASGNTIYF

size: many
J: TRBJ1-5
D: TRBD1
V: TRBV6-1
DNA: TGTGCCAGCGCTACAGGGGACCAGCCCCAGCATTTT
CDR3: CASATGDQPQHF

size: many
J: TRBJ2-4
D: NA
V: TRBV6-1
DNA: TGTGCCAGCAGTCCACGGGGGAGGCGAATAGCCAAAAACATTCAGTACTTC
CDR3: CASSPRGRRIAKNIQYF

size: NA
J: TRBJ2-1
D: NA
V: TRBV10-3
DNA: TGTGCCATCAGTGACGTGGCAGGGGATAGCAATGAGCAGTTCTTC
CDR3: CAISDVAGDSNEQFF

size: few
J: TRBJ2-1
D: TRBD2
V: TRBV20-1
DNA: TGCAGTGCTAGCGGGAGGAACTACAATGAGCAGTTCTTC
CDR3: CSASGRNYNEQFF

size: NA
J: TRBJ1-6
D: TRBD1
V: TRBV25-1
DNA: TGTGCCAGCACGCTCGGGACAGGGGGTAATTCACCCCTCCACTTT
CDR3: CASTLGTGGNSPLHF

size: many
J: TRBJ2-2
D: NA
V: TRBV11-2
DNA: TGTGCCAGCAGCTTAGCCGAAACGAACACCGGGGAGCTGTTTTTT
CDR3: CASSLAETNTGELFF

size: many
J: TRBJ2-4
D: NA
V: TRBV12-3/TRBV12-4
DNA: TGTGCCAGCAGAGCAGGGATAAACATTCAGTACTTC
CDR3: CASRAGINIQYF

size: many
J: TRBJ2-1
D: TRBD2
V: TRBV24-1
DNA: TGTGCCACCAGTGATTTGGGTGTTGGCCTAGCGGGAGGGAATGAGCAGTTCTTC
CDR3: CATSDLGVGLAGGNEQFF

size: many
J: TRBJ2-7
D: NA
V: TRBV20-1
DNA: TGCAGTGCTCCCCGACCCGTCAATCCCTCCTACGAGCAGTACTTC
CDR3: CSAPRPVNPSYEQYF

size: many
J: TRBJ2-7
D: TRBD2
V: TRBV12-3/TRBV12-4
DNA: TGTGCCAGCAGTTTCCGGGGGGGCCCCTACGAGCAGTACTTC
CDR3: CASSFRGGPYEQYF

size: few
J: TRBJ1-2
D: TRBD1
V: TRBV5-6
DNA: TGTGCCAGCAGCCCGGACAGGGGAGCTAACTATGGCTACACCTTC
CDR3: CASSPDRGANYGYTF

size: few
J: TRBJ1-4
D: TRBD1
V: TRBV2
DNA: TGTGCCAGCAGCGTAAACAGGGGGACGAATGAAAAACTGTTTTTT
CDR3: CASSVNRGTNEKLFF

size: few
J: TRBJ1-2
D: TRBD1
V: TRBV27
DNA: TGTGCCAGCAGCAGAGGGGGCGCATCCTATGGCTACACCTTC
CDR3: CASSRGGASYGYTF

size: NA
J: TRBJ2-2
D: TRBD2
V: TRBV20-1
DNA: TGCAGTGCTGGGCCCGGGACTAGCGGCACCGGGGAGCTGTTTTTT
CDR3: CSAGPGTSGTGELFF

size: NA
J: TRBJ1-2
D: NA
V: TRBV3-1
DNA: TGTGCCAGCAGCCCCTTCGAGGGTAACTATGGCTACACCTTC
CDR3: CASSPFEGNYGYTF

size: NA
J: TRBJ2-1
D: NA
V: TRBV7-6
DNA: TGTGCCAGCAAAGTCGACAGGTCAATCTACAATGAGCAGTTCTTC
CDR3: CASKVDRSIYNEQFF

size: many
J: TRBJ2-5
D: TRBD1
V: TRBV2
DNA: TGTGCCAGCAGACAGACAGGGCAGGAGACCCAGTACTTC
CDR3: CASRQTGQETQYF

size: many
J: TRBJ2-3
D: TRBD1
V: TRBV11-3
DNA: TGTGCCAGCAGCCATACAGGGGGCGATACGCAGTATTTT
CDR3: CASSHTGGDTQYF

size: NA
J: TRBJ2-3
D: TRBD2
V: TRBV11-2
DNA: TGTGCCAGCAGCTTACGTAGCGGGAGGGAAACAGATACGCAGTATTTT
CDR3: CASSLRSGRETDTQYF